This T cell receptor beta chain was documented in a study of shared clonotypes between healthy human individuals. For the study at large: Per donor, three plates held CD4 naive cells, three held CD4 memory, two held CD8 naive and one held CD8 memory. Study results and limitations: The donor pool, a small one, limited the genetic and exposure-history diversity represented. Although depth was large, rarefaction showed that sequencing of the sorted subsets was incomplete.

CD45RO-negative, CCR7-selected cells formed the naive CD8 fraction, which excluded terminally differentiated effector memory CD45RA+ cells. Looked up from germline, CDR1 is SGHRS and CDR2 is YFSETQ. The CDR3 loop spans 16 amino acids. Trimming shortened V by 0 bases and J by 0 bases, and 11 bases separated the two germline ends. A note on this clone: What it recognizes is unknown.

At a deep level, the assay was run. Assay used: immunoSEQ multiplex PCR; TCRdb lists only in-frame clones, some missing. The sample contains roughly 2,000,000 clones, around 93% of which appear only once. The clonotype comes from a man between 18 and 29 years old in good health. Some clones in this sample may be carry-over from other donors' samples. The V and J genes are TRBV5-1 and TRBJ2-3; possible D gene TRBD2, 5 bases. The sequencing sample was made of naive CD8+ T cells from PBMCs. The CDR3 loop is CASSLESGISTDTQYF. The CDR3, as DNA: TGCGCCAGCAGCTTGGAGTCGGGGATTAGCACAGATACGCAGTATTTT.